This T cell receptor (beta chain) originates from a study of regulatory T cells in long-lasting Graves disease. Germline assignment: CDR1 LNHDA and CDR2 SQIVND (reference sequence). Trimming took 7 bases from V and 6 from J; bases not matched to a gene: 12. This CDR3 has 15 residues. Time point meaning: newly diagnosed GD, antithyroid drugs for less than 3 months. Following extraction of RNA from PBMCs, that RNA was used to make the TCR library. This clonotype has at least ten counts. Its antigen is not known. General study points: The researchers studied only peripheral blood, not thyroid tissue. Persistent disease preferred TRBV28, TRBJ1-2 and TRBJ2-5; new disease, TRBV20-1 and TRBJ2-1.

Building the TCR beta libraries relied on iRepertoire HTBI primers, and CDR3 regions underwent Arm-PCR. TCRdb reprocessed the multiplex PCR reads via MiXCR and lists one record per CDR3 protein. Of roughly 500,000 distinct CDR3 sequences in the sample, roughly 14% are singletons; the top ten hold approximately 9.3%. Separately, the same data were catalogued under a study of T cells in Graves' hyperthyroidism and ophthalmopathy.

The rearrangement joins TRBV19 to TRBJ2-3; 8 bases are shared with TRBD2. The input for sequencing was peripheral blood mononuclear cells (PBMCs), taken at new diagnosis, from a patient treated with antithyroid drugs. The source of this sequence is a man aged 30 to 45 with Graves disease. The CDR3 DNA is TGTGCCAGTATGGATCTAGCGGGTCCTTCGGATACGCAGTATTTT. Translation: CASMDLAGPSDTQYF.